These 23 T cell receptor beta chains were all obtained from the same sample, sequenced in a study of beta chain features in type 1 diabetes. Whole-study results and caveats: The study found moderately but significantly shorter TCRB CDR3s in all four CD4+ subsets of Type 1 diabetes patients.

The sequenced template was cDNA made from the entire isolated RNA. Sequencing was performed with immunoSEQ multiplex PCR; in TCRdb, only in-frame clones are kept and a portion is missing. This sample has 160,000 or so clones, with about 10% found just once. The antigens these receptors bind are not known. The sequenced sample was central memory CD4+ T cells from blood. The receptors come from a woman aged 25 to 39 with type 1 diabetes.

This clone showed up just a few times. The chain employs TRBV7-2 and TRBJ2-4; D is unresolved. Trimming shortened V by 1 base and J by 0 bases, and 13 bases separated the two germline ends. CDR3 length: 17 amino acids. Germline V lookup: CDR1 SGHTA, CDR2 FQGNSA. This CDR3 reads CASSLVLSTLAKNIQYF. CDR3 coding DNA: TGTGCCAGCAGCTTAGTTCTTAGCACTCTAGCCAAAAACATTCAGTACTTC.

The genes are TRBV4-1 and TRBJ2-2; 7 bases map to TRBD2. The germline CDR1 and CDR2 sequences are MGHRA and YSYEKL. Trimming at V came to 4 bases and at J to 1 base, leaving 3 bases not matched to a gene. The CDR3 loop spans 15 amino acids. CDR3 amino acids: CASSREGRNTGELFF. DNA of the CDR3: TGCGCCAGCAGCCGGGAGGGGCGGAACACCGGGGAGCTGTTTTTT.

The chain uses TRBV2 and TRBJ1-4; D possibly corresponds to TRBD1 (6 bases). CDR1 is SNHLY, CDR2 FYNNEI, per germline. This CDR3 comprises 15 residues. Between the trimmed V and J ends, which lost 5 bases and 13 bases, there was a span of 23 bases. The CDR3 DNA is TGTGCCAGCAGTCGCAACAACCTACAGGGCAGCGTACTGTTTTTT. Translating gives CASSRNNLQGSVLFF. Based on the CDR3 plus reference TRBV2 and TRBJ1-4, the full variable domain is EPEVTQTPSHQVTQMGQEVILRCVPISNHLYFYWYRQILGQKVEFLVSFYNNEISEKSEIFDDQFSVERPDGSNFTLKIRSTKLEDSAMYFCASSRNNLQGSVLFFGSGTQLSVL.

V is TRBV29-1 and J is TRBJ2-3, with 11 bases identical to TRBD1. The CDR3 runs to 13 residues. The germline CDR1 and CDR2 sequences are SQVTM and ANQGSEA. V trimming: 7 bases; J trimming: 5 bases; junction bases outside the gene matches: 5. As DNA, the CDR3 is TGCAGCGCGGACAGGGGGCTTGGAGATACGCAGTATTTT. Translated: CSADRGLGDTQYF.

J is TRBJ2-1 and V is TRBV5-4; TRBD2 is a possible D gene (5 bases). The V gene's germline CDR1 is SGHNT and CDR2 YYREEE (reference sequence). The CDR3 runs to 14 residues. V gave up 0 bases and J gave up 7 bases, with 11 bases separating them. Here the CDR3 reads CASSLGESWNEQFF. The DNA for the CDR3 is TGTGCCAGCAGCTTGGGGGAGTCATGGAATGAGCAGTTCTTC. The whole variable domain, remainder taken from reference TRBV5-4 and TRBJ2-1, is ETGVTQSPTHLIKTRGQQVTLRCSSQSGHNTVSWYQQALGQGPQFIFQYYREEENGRGNFPPRFSGLQFPNYSSELNVNALELDDSALYLCASSLGESWNEQFFGPGTRLTVL.

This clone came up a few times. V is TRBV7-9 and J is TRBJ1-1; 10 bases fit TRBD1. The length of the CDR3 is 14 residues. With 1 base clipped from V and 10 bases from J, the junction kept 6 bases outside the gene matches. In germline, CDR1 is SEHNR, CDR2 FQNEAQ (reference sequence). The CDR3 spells CASSLGQGAFGAFF. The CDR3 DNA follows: TGTGCCAGCAGCTTAGGACAGGGGGCTTTTGGAGCTTTCTTT. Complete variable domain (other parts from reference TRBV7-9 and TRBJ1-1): DTGVSQNPRHKITKRGQNVTFRCDPISEHNRLYWYRQTLGQGPEFLTYFQNEAQLEKSRLLSDRFSAERPKGSFSTLEIQRTEQGDSAMYLCASSLGQGAFGAFFGQGTRLTVV.

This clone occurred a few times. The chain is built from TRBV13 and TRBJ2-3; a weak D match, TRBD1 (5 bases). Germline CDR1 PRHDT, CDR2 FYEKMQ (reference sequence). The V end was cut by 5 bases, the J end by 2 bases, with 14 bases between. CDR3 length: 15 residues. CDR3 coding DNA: TGTGCCAGCAGCAGGACACTAACCTTCACAGATACGCAGTATTTT. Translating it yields CASSRTLTFTDTQYF. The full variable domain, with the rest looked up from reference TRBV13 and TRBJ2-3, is AAGVIQSPRHLIKEKRETATLKCYPIPRHDTVYWYQQGPGQDPQFLISFYEKMQSDKGSIPDRFSAQQFSDYHSELNMSSLELGDSALYFCASSRTLTFTDTQYFGPGTRLTVL.

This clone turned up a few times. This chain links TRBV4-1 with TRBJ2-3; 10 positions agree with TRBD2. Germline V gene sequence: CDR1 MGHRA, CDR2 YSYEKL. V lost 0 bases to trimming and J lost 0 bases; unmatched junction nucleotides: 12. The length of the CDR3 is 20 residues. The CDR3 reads CASSQDRGVAGGLSTDTQYF. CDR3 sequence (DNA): TGCGCCAGCAGCCAAGATCGTGGGGTAGCGGGAGGTCTGAGCACAGATACGCAGTATTTT.

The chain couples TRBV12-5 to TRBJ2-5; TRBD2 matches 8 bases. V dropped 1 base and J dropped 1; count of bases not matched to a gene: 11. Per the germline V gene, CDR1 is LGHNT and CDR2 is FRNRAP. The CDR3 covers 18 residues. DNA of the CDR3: TGTGCTAGTGGTTTGGGAAACGACGGGAGGGCACTCCAAGAGACCCAGTACTTC. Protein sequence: CASGLGNDGRALQETQYF.

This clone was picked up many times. The DNA of the CDR3 is TGTGCCAGCAGCTCCGGCGGGAGGGCAGGCACCGGGGAGCTGTTTTTT. It yields the protein CASSSGGRAGTGELFF. This chain joins TRBV7-9 and TRBJ2-2, with 9 bases fitting TRBD2. The V segment lost 4 bases and the J segment 4 bases; nucleotides outside the gene matches: 7. CDR1 is SEHNR, CDR2 FQNEAQ, per germline (reference sequence). The CDR3 consists of 16 residues.

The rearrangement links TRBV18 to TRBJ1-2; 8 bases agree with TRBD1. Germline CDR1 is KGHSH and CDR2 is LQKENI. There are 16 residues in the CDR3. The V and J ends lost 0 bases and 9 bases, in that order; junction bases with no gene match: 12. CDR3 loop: CASSPPSRGQLGSYTF. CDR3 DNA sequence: TGTGCCAGCTCACCACCGAGCAGGGGGCAACTTGGGAGCTACACCTTC.

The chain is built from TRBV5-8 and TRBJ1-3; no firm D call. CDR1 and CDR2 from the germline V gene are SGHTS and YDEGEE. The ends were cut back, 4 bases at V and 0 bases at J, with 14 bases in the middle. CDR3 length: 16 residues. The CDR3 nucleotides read TGTGCCAGCAGCGACGGAGGGAGAAACTCTGGAAACACCATATATTTT. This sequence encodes CASSDGGRNSGNTIYF. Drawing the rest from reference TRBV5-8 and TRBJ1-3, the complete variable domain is EAGVTQSPTHLIKTRGQQATLRCSPISGHTSVYWYQQALGLGLQFLLWYDEGEERNRGNFPPRFSGRQFPNYSSELNVNALELEDSALYLCASSDGGRNSGNTIYFGEGSWLTVV.

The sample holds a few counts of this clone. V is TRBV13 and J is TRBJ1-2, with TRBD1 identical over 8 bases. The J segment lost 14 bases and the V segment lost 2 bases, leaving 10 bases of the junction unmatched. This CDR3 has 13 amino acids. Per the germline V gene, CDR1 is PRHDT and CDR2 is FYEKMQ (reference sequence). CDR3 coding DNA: TGTGCCAGCAGCTTACTGGGACAGGACGTTTGGACCTTC. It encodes CASSLLGQDVWTF.

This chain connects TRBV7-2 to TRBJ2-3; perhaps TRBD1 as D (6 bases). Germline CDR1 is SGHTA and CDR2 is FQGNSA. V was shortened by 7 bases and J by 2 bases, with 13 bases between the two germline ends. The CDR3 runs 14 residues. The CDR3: CASNGQSHTDTQYF. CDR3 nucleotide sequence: TGTGCCAGCAACGGACAGTCCCACACAGATACGCAGTATTTT.

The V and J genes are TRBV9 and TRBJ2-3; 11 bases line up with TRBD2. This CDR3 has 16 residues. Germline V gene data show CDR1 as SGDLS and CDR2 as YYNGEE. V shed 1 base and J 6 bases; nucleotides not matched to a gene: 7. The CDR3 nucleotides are TGTGCCAGCAGCGTAACCCTAGCGGGAGGAGGGGATACGCAGTATTTT. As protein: CASSVTLAGGGDTQYF.

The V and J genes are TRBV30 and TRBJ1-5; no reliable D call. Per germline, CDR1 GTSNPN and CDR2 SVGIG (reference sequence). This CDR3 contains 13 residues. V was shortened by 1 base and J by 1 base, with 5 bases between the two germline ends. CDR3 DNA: TGTGCCTGGAGTGCCCTAAGCAATCAGCCCCAGCATTTT. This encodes CAWSALSNQPQHF.

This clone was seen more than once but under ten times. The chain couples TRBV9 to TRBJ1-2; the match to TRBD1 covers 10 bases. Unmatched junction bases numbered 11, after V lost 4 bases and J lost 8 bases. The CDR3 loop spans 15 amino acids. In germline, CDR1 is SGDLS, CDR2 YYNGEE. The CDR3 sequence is CASSLGWGQGPGYTF. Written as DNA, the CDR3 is TGTGCCAGCAGCCTGGGGTGGGGACAGGGGCCGGGCTACACCTTC.

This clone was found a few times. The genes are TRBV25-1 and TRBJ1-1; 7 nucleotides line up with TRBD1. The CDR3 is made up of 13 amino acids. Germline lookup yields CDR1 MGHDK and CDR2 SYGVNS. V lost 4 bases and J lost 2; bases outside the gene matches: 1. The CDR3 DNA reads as TGTGCCAGCAGTGGACAGGGAAACACTGAAGCTTTCTTT. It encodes CASSGQGNTEAFF.

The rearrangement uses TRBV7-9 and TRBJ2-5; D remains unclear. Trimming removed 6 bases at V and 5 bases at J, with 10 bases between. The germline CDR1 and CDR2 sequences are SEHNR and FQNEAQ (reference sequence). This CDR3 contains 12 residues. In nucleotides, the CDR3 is TGTGCCAGCAGGACAAATGGGGAGACCCAGTACTTC. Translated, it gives CASRTNGETQYF.

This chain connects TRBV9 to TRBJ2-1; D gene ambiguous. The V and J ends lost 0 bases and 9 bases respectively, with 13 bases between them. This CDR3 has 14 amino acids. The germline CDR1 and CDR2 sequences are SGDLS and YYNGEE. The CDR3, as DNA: TGTGCCAGCAGCGTAGACCCCTATTCCGCTGAGCAGTTCTTC. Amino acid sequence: CASSVDPYSAEQFF.

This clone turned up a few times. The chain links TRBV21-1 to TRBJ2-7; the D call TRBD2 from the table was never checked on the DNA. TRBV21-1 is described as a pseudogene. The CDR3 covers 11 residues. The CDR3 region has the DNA TGTGCCAGCGAGCGTGCCTACGAGCAGTACTTC. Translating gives CASERAYEQYF.

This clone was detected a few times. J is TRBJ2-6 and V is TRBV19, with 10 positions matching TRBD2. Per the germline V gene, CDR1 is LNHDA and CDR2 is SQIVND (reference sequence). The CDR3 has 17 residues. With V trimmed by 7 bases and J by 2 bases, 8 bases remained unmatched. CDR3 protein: CASTLAGGYPGANVLTF. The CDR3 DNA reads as TGTGCCAGTACCTTAGCGGGAGGTTACCCTGGGGCCAACGTCCTGACTTTC.

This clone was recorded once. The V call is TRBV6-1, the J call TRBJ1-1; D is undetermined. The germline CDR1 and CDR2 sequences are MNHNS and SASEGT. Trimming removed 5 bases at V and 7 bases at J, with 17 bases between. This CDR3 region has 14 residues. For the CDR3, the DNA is TGTGCCAGCAGTCTGCACGGTATAGAGAGTGAAGCTTTCTTT. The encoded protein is CASSLHGIESEAFF.